This TCR beta chain derives from a study of control samples from healthy donors and cancer patients. Measured with immunoSEQ multiplex PCR; TCRdb has only the in-frame clones, and not every one. The sample gives around 190,000 clones, around 90% of which show up once; over 1.1% is in the top ten. The source of this sequence is a woman in her forties or fifties in good health. The sample consisted of blood.

The CDR3 loop reads CASRWTSSYNSPLHF. The CDR3 DNA is TGTGCCAGCAGGTGGACGAGCTCCTATAATTCACCCCTCCACTTT. The chain combines TRBV6-5 with TRBJ1-6; D is undetermined. Germline V gives CDR1 MNHEY, CDR2 SVGAGI. The germline V and J ends were trimmed by 6 bases and 0 bases, with 9 bases remaining between them. The CDR3 has 15 amino acids.